This T cell receptor (beta chain) was identified during a study of long-term antiretroviral therapy in people with HIV. The authors ran the immunoSEQ assay, v3.0, at survey level. Generated by immunoSEQ multiplex PCR, the TCRdb table keeps only in-frame clones and is missing some. The table includes 20,000 to 25,000 clones, roughly three quarters detected once. The V segment lost 3 bases and the J segment 4 bases; nucleotides outside the gene matches: 6. CDR1 is GTSNPN and CDR2 is SVGIG in the germline V gene (reference sequence). The CDR3 has 15 amino acids. The source is a middle-aged woman with HIV. Material: unsorted PBMCs, obtained 1.1 years before starting antiretroviral therapy. This chain connects TRBV30 to TRBJ2-1; 10 nucleotides match TRBD2. The CDR3 sequence is CAWSEGLATYNEQFF. The CDR3 coding sequence is TGTGCCTGGAGCGAGGGACTAGCGACATACAATGAGCAGTTCTTC.